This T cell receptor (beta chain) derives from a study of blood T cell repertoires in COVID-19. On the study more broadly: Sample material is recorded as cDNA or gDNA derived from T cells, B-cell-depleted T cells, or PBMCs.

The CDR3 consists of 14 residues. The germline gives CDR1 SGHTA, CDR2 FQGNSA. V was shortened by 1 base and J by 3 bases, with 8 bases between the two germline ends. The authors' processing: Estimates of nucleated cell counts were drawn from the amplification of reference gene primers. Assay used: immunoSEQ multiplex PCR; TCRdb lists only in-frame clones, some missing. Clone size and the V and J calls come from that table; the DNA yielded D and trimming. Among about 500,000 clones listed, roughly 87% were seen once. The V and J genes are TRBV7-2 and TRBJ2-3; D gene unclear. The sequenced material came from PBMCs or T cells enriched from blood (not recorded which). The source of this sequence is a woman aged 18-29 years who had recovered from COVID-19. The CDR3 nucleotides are TGTGCCAGCAGCTTAGACGAGGAAACAGATACGCAGTATTTT. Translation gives CASSLDEETDTQYF.